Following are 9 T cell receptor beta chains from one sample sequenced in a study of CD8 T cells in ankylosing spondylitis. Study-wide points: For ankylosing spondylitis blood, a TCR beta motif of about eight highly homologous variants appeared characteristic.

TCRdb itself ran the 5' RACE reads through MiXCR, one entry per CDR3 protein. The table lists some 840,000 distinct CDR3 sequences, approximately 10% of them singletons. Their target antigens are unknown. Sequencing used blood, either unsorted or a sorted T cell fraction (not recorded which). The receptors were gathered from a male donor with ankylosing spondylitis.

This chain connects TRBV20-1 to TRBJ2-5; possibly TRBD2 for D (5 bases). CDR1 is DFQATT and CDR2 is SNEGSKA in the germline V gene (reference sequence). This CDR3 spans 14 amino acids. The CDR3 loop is CTCWKSGYKETQYF. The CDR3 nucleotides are TGCACTTGTTGGAAGAGCGGCTACAAAGAGACCCAGTACTTC.

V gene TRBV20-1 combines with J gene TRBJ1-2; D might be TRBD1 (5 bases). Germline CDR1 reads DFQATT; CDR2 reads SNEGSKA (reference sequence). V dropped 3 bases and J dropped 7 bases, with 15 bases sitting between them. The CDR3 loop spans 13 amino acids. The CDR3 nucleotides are TGCAGTGCTAGTCGTGACCAGGGAGTTGGCTACACCTTC. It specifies CSASRDQGVGYTF.

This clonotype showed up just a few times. The CDR3 sequence: CASNLPGGRYEQYF. CDR3 nucleotide sequence: TGTGCCAGCAATCTCCCGGGCGGGAGGTACGAGCAGTACTTC. The chain is built from TRBV2 and TRBJ2-7, with 8 bases identical to TRBD2. The CDR3 loop spans 14 amino acids. V was pared by 7 bases and J by 4 bases, with 9 bases of the junction left unmatched. Germline V lookup: CDR1 SNHLY, CDR2 FYNNEI.

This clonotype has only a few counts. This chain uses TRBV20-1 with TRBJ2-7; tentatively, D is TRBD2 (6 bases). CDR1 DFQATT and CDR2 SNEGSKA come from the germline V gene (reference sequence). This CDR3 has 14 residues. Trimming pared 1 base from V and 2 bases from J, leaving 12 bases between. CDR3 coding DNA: TGCAGTGCTAGAGCCGGGAGTAGCACCTACGAGCAGTACTTC. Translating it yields CSARAGSSTYEQYF.

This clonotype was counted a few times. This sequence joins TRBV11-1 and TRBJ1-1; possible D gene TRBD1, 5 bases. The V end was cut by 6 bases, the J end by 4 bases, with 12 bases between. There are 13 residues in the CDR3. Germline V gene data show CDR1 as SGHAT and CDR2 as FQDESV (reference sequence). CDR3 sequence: CASSSQAFTEAFF. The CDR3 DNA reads TGTGCCAGCAGTTCACAGGCTTTCACTGAAGCTTTCTTT.

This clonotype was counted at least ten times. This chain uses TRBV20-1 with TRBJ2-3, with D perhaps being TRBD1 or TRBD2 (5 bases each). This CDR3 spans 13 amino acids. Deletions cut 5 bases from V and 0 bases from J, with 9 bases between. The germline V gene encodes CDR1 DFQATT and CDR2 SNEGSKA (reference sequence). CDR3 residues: CSAYEGSTDTQYF. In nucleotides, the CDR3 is TGCAGTGCTTATGAGGGGAGCACAGATACGCAGTATTTT.

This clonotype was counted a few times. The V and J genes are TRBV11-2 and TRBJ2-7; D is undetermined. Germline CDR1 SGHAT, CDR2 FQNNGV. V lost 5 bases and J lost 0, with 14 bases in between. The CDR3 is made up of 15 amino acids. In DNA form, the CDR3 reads TGTGCCAGCAGCCCGGCGCCCAGCTTCTCCTACGAGCAGTACTTC. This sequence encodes CASSPAPSFSYEQYF.

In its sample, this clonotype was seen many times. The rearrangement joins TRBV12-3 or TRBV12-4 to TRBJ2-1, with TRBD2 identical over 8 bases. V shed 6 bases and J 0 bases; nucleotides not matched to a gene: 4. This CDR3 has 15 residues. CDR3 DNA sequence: TGTGCCAGCAGGTCCGGGAGGGCCTCCTACAATGAGCAGTTCTTC. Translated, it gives CASRSGRASYNEQFF.

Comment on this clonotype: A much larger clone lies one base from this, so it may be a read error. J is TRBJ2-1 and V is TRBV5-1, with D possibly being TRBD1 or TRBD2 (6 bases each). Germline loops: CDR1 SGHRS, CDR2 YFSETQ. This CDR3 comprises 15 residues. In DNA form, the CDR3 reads TGCGCCAGCAGCTTTGAGGGGGGCTCCTACAGTGAGCAGTTCTTC. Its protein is CASSFEGGSYSEQFF.